What follows is one T cell receptor beta chain and its context. Its matching antigen is unknown. The method was immunoSEQ multiplex PCR; TCRdb's version includes in-frame clones alone and lacks a portion of them. The sample records under 35,000 clones, more than 85% being singletons. The germline gives CDR1 SGHAT, CDR2 FQDESV (reference sequence). V shed 5 bases and J 3 bases; nucleotides not matched to a gene: 10. This CDR3 comprises 17 residues. These data belong to a study of multiple sclerosis patients with progressive multifocal leukoencephalopathy. Study-wide results and caveats: In most PML patients, TRB repertoires appeared less diverse by entropy. Before and during natalizumab, the clones expanded at PML already existed. The findings' link to JC virus versus immunocompromise remained uncertain.

As for time point: before natalizumab initiation. Before the first natalizumab infusion, T0 blood samples were taken. The chain uses TRBV11-1 and TRBJ2-1; 10 positions agree with TRBD2. This receptor was obtained from a man aged 25 to 45 with multiple sclerosis. Sequenced: PBMCs. This CDR3 is CASSPGVSGRLYNEQFF. CDR3 coding DNA: TGTGCCAGCAGCCCCGGTGTTAGCGGGAGGCTCTACAATGAGCAGTTCTTC.